Included here is one T cell receptor (beta chain) sequence, with context. Its antigen is unknown. The data stem from a study of T cells after posttransplantation cyclophosphamide. General observations from the study: Skin or GI-infiltrating T cells shared few TRB sequences with blood. TRB clonality was highly associated with recipient CMV seropositivity and reactivation.

The CDR3 is 17 amino acids. The ends lost 5 bases at V and 6 bases at J; junction bases unmatched: 10. Germline CDR1 and CDR2: SGHVS and FNYEAQ. The protocol was immunoSEQ multiplex PCR, while the TCRdb copy is restricted to in-frame clones and leaves out a portion. Of about 24,000 clones detected, more than 70% appear once; the ten largest clones hold approximately 8%. Sampled 1 year posttransplant, controls received myeloablative marrow transplants, methotrexate and a calcineurin inhibitor. This chain uses TRBV7-6 with TRBJ2-2; 12 bases match TRBD2. Here the sequenced sample was PBMCs, taken after an allogeneic stem cell transplant with a calcineurin inhibitor and methotrexate. This clonotype was obtained from a female patient in her fifties who received an allogeneic stem cell transplant from an unrelated donor, was CMV-positive, and had chronic GVHD only. Some T cells may trace back to the graft donor. The CDR3 is CASSPGTSGLYSGELFF. The CDR3 nucleotides read TGTGCCAGCAGCCCAGGGACTAGCGGGCTTTATTCCGGGGAGCTGTTTTTT.